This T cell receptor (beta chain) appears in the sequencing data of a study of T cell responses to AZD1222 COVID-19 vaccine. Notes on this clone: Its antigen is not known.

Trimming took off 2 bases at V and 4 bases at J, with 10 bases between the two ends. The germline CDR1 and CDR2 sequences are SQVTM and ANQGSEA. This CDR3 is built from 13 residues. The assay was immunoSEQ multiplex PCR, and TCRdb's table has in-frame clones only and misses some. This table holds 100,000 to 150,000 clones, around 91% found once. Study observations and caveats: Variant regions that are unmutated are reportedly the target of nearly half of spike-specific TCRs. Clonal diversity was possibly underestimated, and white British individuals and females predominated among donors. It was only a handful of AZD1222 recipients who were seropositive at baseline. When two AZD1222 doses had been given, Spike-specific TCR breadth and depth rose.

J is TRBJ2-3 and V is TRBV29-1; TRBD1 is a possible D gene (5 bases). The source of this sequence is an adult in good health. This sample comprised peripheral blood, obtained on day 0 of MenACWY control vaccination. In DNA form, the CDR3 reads TGCAGCGTTGAACAGGGTGGCCCAGATACGCAGTATTTT. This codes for CSVEQGGPDTQYF.